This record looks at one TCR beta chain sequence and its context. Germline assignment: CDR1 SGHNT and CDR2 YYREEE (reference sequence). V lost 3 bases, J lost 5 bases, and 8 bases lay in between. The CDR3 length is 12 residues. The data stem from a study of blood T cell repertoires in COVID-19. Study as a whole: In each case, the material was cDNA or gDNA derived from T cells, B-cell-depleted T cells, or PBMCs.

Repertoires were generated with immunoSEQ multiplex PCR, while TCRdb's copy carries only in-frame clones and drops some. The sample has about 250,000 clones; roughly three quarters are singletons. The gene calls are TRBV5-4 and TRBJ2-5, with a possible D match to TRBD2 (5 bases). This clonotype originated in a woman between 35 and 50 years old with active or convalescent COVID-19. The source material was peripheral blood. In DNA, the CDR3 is TGTGCCAGCAGCTATCCGGGGGAGACCCAGTACTTC. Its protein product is CASSYPGETQYF. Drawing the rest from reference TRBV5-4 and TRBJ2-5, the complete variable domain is ETGVTQSPTHLIKTRGQQVTLRCSSQSGHNTVSWYQQALGQGPQFIFQYYREEENGRGNFPPRFSGLQFPNYSSELNVNALELDDSALYLCASSYPGETQYFGPGTRLLVL.